This TCR beta chain was captured by sequencing in a study of blood T cell repertoires in COVID-19. Ages ranged from roughly 18 to 100 years, with residence in about 23 US areas. Cohorts were assigned according to the clinical history that participants reported. In the authors' methods: Estimated nucleated cell counts came from reference gene primer amplification. Produced via immunoSEQ multiplex PCR; TCRdb's table is partial and in-frame only. The D gene and trimming were derived from the DNA, and the V and J assignments and clone size from that table. The sample includes fewer than 350,000 clones, about 88% of them seen just once. V shed 1 base and J 2 bases; nucleotides not matched to a gene: 8. Germline CDR1 and CDR2: SGHRS and YFSETQ. The CDR3 has 16 amino acids.

The specimen sequenced was PBMCs or T cells enriched from blood (not recorded which). This clonotype was sampled from a woman aged 25-40 years who had been exposed to COVID-19. The chain joins TRBV5-1 to TRBJ2-7, with 8 bases fitting TRBD2. CDR3 DNA sequence: TGCGCCAGCAGCTTGCCGCCCGGGACTAGTACCTACGAGCAGTACTTC. Translating it yields CASSLPPGTSTYEQYF.